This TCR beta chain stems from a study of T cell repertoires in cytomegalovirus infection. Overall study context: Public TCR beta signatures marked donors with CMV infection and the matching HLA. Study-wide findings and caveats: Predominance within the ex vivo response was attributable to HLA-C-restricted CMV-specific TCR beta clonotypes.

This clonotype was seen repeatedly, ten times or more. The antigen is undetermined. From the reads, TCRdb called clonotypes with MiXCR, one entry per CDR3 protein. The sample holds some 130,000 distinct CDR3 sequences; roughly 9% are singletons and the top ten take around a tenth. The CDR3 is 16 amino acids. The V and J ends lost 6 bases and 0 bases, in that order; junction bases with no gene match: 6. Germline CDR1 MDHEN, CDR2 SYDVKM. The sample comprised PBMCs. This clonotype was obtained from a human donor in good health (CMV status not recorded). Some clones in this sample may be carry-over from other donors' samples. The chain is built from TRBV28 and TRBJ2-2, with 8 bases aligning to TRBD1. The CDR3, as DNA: TGTGCCAGCAGGGGAGCAGGGGGCGCGAACACCGGGGAGCTGTTTTTT. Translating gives CASRGAGGANTGELFF.